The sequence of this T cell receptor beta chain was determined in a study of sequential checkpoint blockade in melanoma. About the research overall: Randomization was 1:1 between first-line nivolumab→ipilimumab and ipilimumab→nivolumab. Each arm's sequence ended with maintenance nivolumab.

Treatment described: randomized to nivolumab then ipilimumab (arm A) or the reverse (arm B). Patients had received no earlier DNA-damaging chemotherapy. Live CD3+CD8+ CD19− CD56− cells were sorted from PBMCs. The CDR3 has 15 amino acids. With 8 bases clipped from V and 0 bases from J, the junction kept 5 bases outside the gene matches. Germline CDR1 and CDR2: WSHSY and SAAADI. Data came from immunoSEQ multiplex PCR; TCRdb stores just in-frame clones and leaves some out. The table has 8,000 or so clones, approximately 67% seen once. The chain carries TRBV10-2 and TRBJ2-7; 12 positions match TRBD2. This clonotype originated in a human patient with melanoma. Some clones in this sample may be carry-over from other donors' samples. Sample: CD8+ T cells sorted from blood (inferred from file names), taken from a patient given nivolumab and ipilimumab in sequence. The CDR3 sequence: CASGLAGGSSYEQYF. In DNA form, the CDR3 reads TGCGCCAGCGGCCTAGCGGGGGGGTCCTCCTACGAGCAGTACTTC.